This TCR beta chain was identified during a study of blood T cell repertoires in COVID-19 (dated by TCRdb to 2018 to 2020). In terms of the full investigation: The collaborator samples originated in the United States, Italy and Spain and spanned the acute and convalescent phases of COVID-19. The material from the prospective study consisted of cDNA or gDNA derived from T cells, B-cell-depleted T cells, or PBMCs. Deeply sampled blood TCRbeta repertoires from subjects exposed to, actively infected with, or recovered from COVID-19 were included in the dataset. A freely available public database, intended as a resource for researchers studying the immune response to SARS-CoV-2, is where the repertoires were released. Samples were obtained from the ongoing ImmuneRACE study (first 160 participants) and from roughly 1,300 subjects provided by 6 global collaborators. A de-identified subject ID, COVID-19 status, age in years and sex were almost always included in the sample metadata. Where HLA class I and class II types were available, the types were taken from metadata supplied by the sample provider, not from assay-based typing. Broad study findings and their caveats: How much clinical and demographic metadata was included differed by source and by participant, and the metadata was provided uncurated.

TCRbeta CDR3 regions were amplified from genomic DNA using the immunoSEQ Assay, a bias-controlled multiplex PCR. The study's processing was this. The number of nucleated cells in each sample was estimated from the amplification of reference gene primers within the assay. To quantify the absolute abundance of each unique TCRbeta CDR3 rearrangement, sequence reads were collapsed and filtered. For each sample, productive Simpson clonality was calculated as the square root of Simpson's diversity index across productive rearrangements. TCRdb holds this immuneACCESS table with in-frame rearrangements only. Some clones are missing; in checked studies, unresolved V genes explain under half, and the rest has no known cause. V, J and clone size reflect that table, while D and trimming were determined from the DNA. Counted in this sample were hundreds of thousands of clones; around nine tenths of them appeared once. The ten largest clonotypes hold roughly 13% of the sample.

CDR1 and CDR2 are read off the germline V gene (reference sequence) as LNHDA and SQIVND. V and J lose 2 bases and 6 bases, and a span of 19 bases separates them. From the cysteine up to the phenylalanine, the CDR3 has a length of 16 residues. The sequence is cut down to CDR3 DNA, 48 bases in frame from base 1. This clone has a single count. The antigen it binds to is not known. No base-level quality is on record; no much larger clone is a single base apart. One collaborating source in Seattle enrolled patients during active infection and followed them longitudinally through the course of disease. The collaborating institutions used their own protocols to collect whole blood in K2EDTA tubes. Collaborator samples were shipped for TCRbeta analysis as frozen whole blood, isolated PBMCs, or DNA extracted from either sample type.

Material: peripheral blood. The sequence was obtained from a woman between 65 and 79 years old with COVID-19, enrolled during active disease. The chain couples TRBV19 to TRBJ1-1; a weak D assignment points to TRBD1 (6 bases agree). The sequence in DNA is TGTGCCAGTAGTATACTAGGTCCGAGCGGGGGGCCTGAAGCTTTCTTT. It specifies CASSILGPSGGPEAFF.